This T cell receptor (beta chain) was obtained from a study of neoadjuvant anti-PD-1 for oral cavity cancer. Background on the study: Patients without progression received a fourth nivolumab dose around day 43, then surgical resection on days 50-56. Findings and caveats of the study: Treg/Th17 ratio rose with pretreatment blood and fell with post-treatment tumor TCRbeta clonality.

The CDR3 totals 12 residues. Per the germline V gene, CDR1 is MNHNS and CDR2 is SASEGT. Trimming took 2 bases from V and 8 from J; bases not matched to a gene: 2. Of note for this clone: Its target is not known.

Described time point: after neoadjuvant nivolumab, at surgical resection. These newly diagnosed stage II-IVA oral cavity squamous cell carcinoma patients had no prior systemic or radiation treatment. The patients had HPV-negative, locally advanced oral cavity squamous cell carcinoma. Sequencing was performed with immunoSEQ multiplex PCR; in TCRdb, only in-frame clones are kept and a portion is missing. The sample holds around 5,300 clones, around 60% seen once. The source material was tumor tissue, sampled after nivolumab (anti-PD-1) treatment. J is TRBJ1-1 and V is TRBV6-1; 7 bases are a match to TRBD1. The source is a person aged 35 to 85 with oral cavity squamous cell carcinoma. The CDR3, as DNA: TGTGCCAGCAGTGAAATGGGACAGGAAGCTTTCTTT. Its translation: CASSEMGQEAFF.